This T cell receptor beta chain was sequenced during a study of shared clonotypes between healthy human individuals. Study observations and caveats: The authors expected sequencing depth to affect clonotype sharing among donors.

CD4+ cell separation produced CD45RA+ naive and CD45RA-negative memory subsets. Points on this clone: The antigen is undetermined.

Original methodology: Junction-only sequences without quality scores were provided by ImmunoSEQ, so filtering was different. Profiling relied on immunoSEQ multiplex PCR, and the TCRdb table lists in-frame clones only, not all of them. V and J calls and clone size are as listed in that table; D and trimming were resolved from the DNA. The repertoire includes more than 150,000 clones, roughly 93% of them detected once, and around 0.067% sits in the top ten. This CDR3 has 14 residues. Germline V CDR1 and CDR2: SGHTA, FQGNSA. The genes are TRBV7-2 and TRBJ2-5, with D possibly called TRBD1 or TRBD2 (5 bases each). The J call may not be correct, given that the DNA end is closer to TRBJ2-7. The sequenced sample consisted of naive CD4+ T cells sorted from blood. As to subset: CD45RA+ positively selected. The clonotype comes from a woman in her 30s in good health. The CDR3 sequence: CASSLLQGPYEQYF. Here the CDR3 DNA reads TGTGCCAGCAGCTTACTCCAGGGACCCTACGAGCAGTACTTC.